Below, one T cell receptor (beta chain) is given with its context. Its antigen specificity is not known. Nothing much larger sits one base from this clone, and base qualities are not available. The CDR3 holds 15 amino acids from the cysteine to the phenylalanine. The read is trimmed to its CDR3 DNA, 45 bases read in frame from base 1. Per the germline V gene (reference sequence), DFQATT is the CDR1 and SNEGSKA is the CDR2. V is reduced by 4 bases and J by 4 bases, leaving a spacing of 17 bases between them. This specimen's treatment or condition label, per the study, means: allogeneic hematopoietic cell transplantation with graft depleted of TCRalphabeta T cells and CD19 B cells. The children who served as transplant recipients had been given grafts of TCRalphabeta/CD19-depleted allogeneic hematopoietic cells. The data are from a study of T-cell reconstitution after alpha-beta-depleted transplantation in children (TCRdb year 2016). Study-wide context: The study quantitatively tracked T-cell immune reconstitution after TCRalphabeta/CD19-depleted allogeneic hematopoietic cell transplantation in children using TCR repertoire profiling.

Overall study results and their limits: In some patients, the high TCRbeta diversity seen at day 60 was put down to recipient T cells and intrathymic progenitors that had survived conditioning. The apparently early alphabetaT-cell count recovery about two months after transplant was reportedly dependent on only several hundred rapidly expanded clones derived from non-depleted graft cells. The frequencies of hyperexpanded clones fell over the following months, and after one year, T-cell counts and TCRbeta diversity were mostly attributed to newly produced T cells.

Library construction relied on PCR. The listed sequencing device is Illumina HiSeq 2500. TCR libraries were prepared with molecular barcoding, using unique molecular identifiers to normalize TCRbeta repertoire quantification. In TCRdb, the public reads were trimmed at Q25 with fastp and aligned with MiXCR, with productive beta chains retained. Each entry merges the rows of one CDR3 protein and shows their most common DNA and genes. The sample profile shows about 400,000 distinct CDR3 sequences; 15% to 20% of them were found once. 25% to 35% of the sample comes from the top ten. The source material was PBMCs, mostly from graft donor cells, sampled 360 days after TCRalphabeta/CD19-depleted stem cell transplant. The chain is made from TRBV20-1 and TRBJ2-1; the D assignment is uncertain and may be TRBD1 or TRBD2, with 5 bases supporting each. This sequence was found in a boy under two years old who had a stem cell transplant for Wiskott-Aldrich syndrome, so the T cells may come from the graft donor. DNA sequence: TGCAGTGCTATCCGAACCGGGACGGCTTACAATGAGCAGTTCTTC. Protein translation: CSAIRTGTAYNEQFF.